The 6 T cell receptor beta chains listed next were all sequenced from one sample in a study of control samples from healthy donors and cancer patients. Using immunoSEQ multiplex PCR, the repertoire was profiled, and TCRdb retains in-frame clones only, with some absent. The table shows approximately 65,000 clones, with about nine tenths occurring only once. The specimen sequenced was PBMCs. The receptor set was obtained from a man in his fifties or sixties with lung cancer.

V usage is TRBV11-3 and J usage is TRBJ2-1, with no clear D. The germline CDR1 and CDR2 sequences are SGHNT and YENEEA. The V gene lost 3 bases and the J gene lost 5 bases, with 8 bases spanning the gap. The length of the CDR3 is 13 residues. The CDR3 region is CASSLNSDNEQFF. The CDR3 DNA follows: TGTGCCAGCAGCTTGAACTCAGACAATGAGCAGTTCTTC.

The chain uses TRBV7-3 and TRBJ2-1; no reliable D call. The V gene lost 0 bases and the J gene lost 8 bases, with 14 bases spanning the gap. From germline, CDR1 is SGHTA and CDR2 FQGTGA. The CDR3 spans 15 residues. The CDR3, as DNA: TGTGCCAGCAGCTTAACGATGGTACGGTCCGATGAGCAGTTCTTC. Its protein is CASSLTMVRSDEQFF.

The V gene is TRBV19, the J gene TRBJ2-2, with 8 bases fitting TRBD2. This CDR3 is 14 amino acids long. V gave up 7 bases and J gave up 4 bases; unmatched junction bases: 5. In germline, CDR1 is LNHDA, CDR2 SQIVND (reference sequence). CDR3 residues: CASTAAGGTGELFF. As DNA, the CDR3 is TGTGCCAGTACTGCGGCGGGGGGCACCGGGGAGCTGTTTTTT.

The gene calls are TRBV7-2 and TRBJ2-5; 8 bases fit TRBD1. V trimming: 5 bases; J trimming: 4 bases; junction bases outside the gene matches: 6. Per germline, CDR1 SGHTA and CDR2 FQGNSA. There are 14 residues in the CDR3. The CDR3 reads CASSPGGAAETQYF. In DNA, the CDR3 is TGTGCCAGCAGCCCAGGGGGCGCGGCAGAGACCCAGTACTTC.

The chain is built from TRBV6-5 and TRBJ2-1; 9 bases fit TRBD1. From germline, CDR1 is MNHEY and CDR2 SVGAGI. There are 15 residues in the CDR3. V was clipped by 4 bases and J by 6 bases; unmatched bases: 7. CDR3 protein: CASSSDRGKGNEQFF. DNA for the CDR3: TGTGCCAGCAGTTCGGACAGGGGCAAGGGCAATGAGCAGTTCTTC.

The chain couples TRBV5-4 to TRBJ1-3; possibly TRBD1 for D (5 bases). V shed 4 bases and J shed 0 bases, with 8 bases lying between them. The length of the CDR3 is 14 residues. Germline-derived CDR1 and CDR2 are SGHNT and YYREEE (reference sequence). CDR3 sequence (DNA): TGTGCCAGCAGCCTCGACAGCTCTGGAAACACCATATATTTT. Its protein is CASSLDSSGNTIYF.